This TCR beta chain emerged from a study of T cells after posttransplantation cyclophosphamide (dated by TCRdb to the mid-2010s). Turning to the overall study: The study tracked T cell repertoire reconstitution by TRB sequencing after myeloablative bone marrow transplantation using posttransplantation cyclophosphamide as GVHD prophylaxis. Samples from under 40 PTCy-treated patients, along with samples from some 17 of their related bone marrow donors, underwent antigen receptor sequencing. Blood from all 35 or so PTCy patients with 1-year posttransplant specimens was subjected to TRB sequencing. In 3 patients, TRB sequencing was also performed on up to 3 more blood samples taken 2 to 5.2 years after transplant, and in a handful of patients, pretransplant blood was also TRB-sequenced. TRA and TRB clonality were tightly correlated in several samples, so subsequent TCR analyses focused on TRB only. Public TRB sequences were compared against a database of over 3,600 sequences linked to responses to pathogens, tumor antigens, self-antigens and alloantigens. What the study reported, not specific to this receptor: The TRB repertoires of T cells infiltrating skin or GI tract showed only limited overlap with the TRB repertoires of T cells in blood. Across approximately 45 patients, TRB clonality was highly associated with recipient CMV seropositivity and CMV reactivation, and diversity in PTCy patients was similar to diversity in CNI/methotrexate controls. At 1-2 months, donor-recipient similarity was low but rose over the first year, and the later blood repertoires were often dominated by donor CD8+ memory clones.

The intended sense of this specimen's treatment or condition label: high-dose cyclophosphamide on days +3 and +4 as single-agent GVHD prophylaxis. Patients in the PTCy group got busulfan and fludarabine conditioning, a marrow graft from a related or unrelated donor, and cyclophosphamide on days +3 and +4. The PTCy-treated patients were drawn from a prospective, multi-institutional clinical trial. Peripheral blood and bone marrow mononuclear cells were isolated by Ficoll-Hypaque density centrifugation and cryopreserved. CDR3 length: 16 amino acids, cysteine to phenylalanine. Kept here is only the CDR3 DNA, which spans 48 bases and is read in frame from base 1. Trimming accounts for 4 bases at V and 4 bases at J, while the number of junction bases matched to no gene is 9. The germline V gene specifies SGHRS as CDR1 and YFSETQ as CDR2. In the case of this clone: Its binding antigen is unknown. Base qualities were left out, and no much larger clone turns up one base away. Additional DNA sequences in this sample encode the identical CDR3.

TRB sequencing was run on genomic DNA with either the immunoSEQ assay at survey resolution or the hsTCRB kit. On the study's bioinformatics: The immunoSEQ software handled initial read processing, and the LymphoSeq R package was used for repertoire analyses. For each TRB dataset, clonality was calculated as 1 minus normalized Shannon entropy, and the Gini coefficient was computed as well. To infer phenotypes in unsorted samples, TRB sequences from sorted subsets of the recipient or donor were mapped onto unsorted samples from the same recipient. This is the immuneACCESS table as TCRdb keeps it, with only in-frame sequences that have V and J called. A part of the clones is gone; compared with another copy, unresolved V genes explain less than half, and the rest is unexplained. The DNA gave D and trimming, while V, J and clone size come from that table. For this sample there are 42,000 or so clones; 90% appear just once. The ten largest account for under 3% of the sample.

Sequences were derived from PBMCs, sampled around 67 days after allogeneic stem cell transplant with posttransplant cyclophosphamide. The V gene is TRBV5-1 and the J gene is TRBJ2-7; 12 bases in between match TRBD1. This receptor was obtained from a male patient between 55 and 70 years old who received an allogeneic stem cell transplant from a related donor and was CMV-positive. Donor T cells from the graft may be present among the T cells after a transplant. CDR3 protein: CASSLGGTGGFYEQYF. The sequenced DNA is TGCGCCAGCAGCCTGGGGGGGACAGGGGGCTTTTACGAGCAGTACTTC.